This T cell receptor beta chain was profiled in a study of T cell repertoires in cytomegalovirus infection. The wider study: Public signatures in TCR beta pointed to CMV infection and matching HLA type.

The CDR3 is 15 residues long. Germline V gives CDR1 SGHDN, CDR2 FVKESK. Trimming cost V 4 bases and J 5 bases, with 12 bases left between them. Regarding the study as a whole: The response measured ex vivo was dominated by TCR beta clonotypes (HLA-C-restricted and CMV-specific). Using cumulative public TCR beta family frequency, the authors identified those who carried CMV together with the relevant HLA.

TCRdb reanalysed the reads using MiXCR and keeps one entry per CDR3 protein. The sample lists 150,000 to 200,000 distinct CDR3 sequences, roughly 27% occurring once. This clonotype was observed a few times. Its specificity is unknown. Material for sequencing was PBMCs. The sequence was obtained from a human donor in good health (CMV status not recorded). Some clones in this sample may be carry-over from other donors' samples. This chain links TRBV14 with TRBJ1-6, with TRBD1 as a possible D gene (5 bases). The CDR3 protein is CASSPLEGNNSPLHF. CDR3 bases: TGTGCCAGCAGCCCCCTGGAGGGGAATAATTCACCCCTCCACTTT.